This section outlines one T cell receptor (beta chain) sequence together with its context. Antigen unknown. A read error may account for a junction end that differs from germline. The CDR3 is 14 amino acids. Germline CDR1 SNHLY, CDR2 FYNNEI. This sample is drawn from a study of cytomegalovirus exposure and HLA in healthy donors. Findings and limits, study-wide: What a later analysis reportedly showed was that an Asian-associated ancestry cluster had fewer N-insertions than the approximately 670-donor mean.

Researchers ran the PCR with 60 Vbeta and 13 Jbeta primers. Data came from immunoSEQ multiplex PCR; TCRdb stores just in-frame clones and leaves some out. The sample lists 90,000 to 150,000 clones, 77% occurring once. Source material: PBMCs. The receptor comes from a man in his forties in good health and CMV-seropositive. The chain has TRBV2 and TRBJ2-6; D is possibly TRBD1 (5 bases). The CDR3 DNA reads TGTGCCAGCAGTGAAGGGGCTGGGGCCAACGGCCTGACTTTC. It specifies CASSEGAGANGLTF.